The 3 T cell receptor beta chains in this list originate from one sample, sequenced in a study of blood T cell repertoires in COVID-19. Sequenced by immunoSEQ multiplex PCR; TCRdb stores in-frame clones only, minus some. Here the sample spans roughly 73,000 clones, 70% to 90% being singletons. The sequencing input was peripheral blood. All receptors derive from a man aged 70 or older with active or convalescent COVID-19.

The V call is TRBV3-1 (or the pseudogene TRBV3-2), the J call TRBJ1-1; D remains unclear. CDR1 and CDR2 from the germline V gene are LGHDT and YNNKEL (reference sequence). This CDR3 spans 16 amino acids. V was pared by 3 bases and J by 3 bases, with 17 bases between. CDR3 amino acids: CASSHLGWEMDTEAFF. The CDR3 DNA reads TGTGCCAGCAGCCATTTAGGTTGGGAGATGGACACTGAAGCTTTCTTT.

This chain links TRBV6-6 with TRBJ2-7, with D possibly matching TRBD1 (6 bases). Germline V gene lookup returns CDR1 MNHNY and CDR2 SVGAGI (reference sequence). The CDR3 runs to 12 residues. The V gene lost 7 bases and the J gene lost 3 bases, with 10 bases spanning the gap. As DNA, the CDR3 is TGTGCCAGCATGGACAGCTACTACGAGCAGTACTTC. Amino acids: CASMDSYYEQYF.

The chain recombines TRBV6-5 with TRBJ2-2; TRBD1 might be the D (6 bases). The CDR3 is made up of 14 amino acids. V was trimmed by 5 bases and J by 7 bases, leaving 14 bases between them. Germline CDR1 MNHEY, CDR2 SVGAGI. CDR3 residues: CASSQLQGNGELFF. CDR3 sequence (DNA): TGTGCCAGCAGTCAGTTACAGGGTAACGGGGAGCTGTTTTTT.